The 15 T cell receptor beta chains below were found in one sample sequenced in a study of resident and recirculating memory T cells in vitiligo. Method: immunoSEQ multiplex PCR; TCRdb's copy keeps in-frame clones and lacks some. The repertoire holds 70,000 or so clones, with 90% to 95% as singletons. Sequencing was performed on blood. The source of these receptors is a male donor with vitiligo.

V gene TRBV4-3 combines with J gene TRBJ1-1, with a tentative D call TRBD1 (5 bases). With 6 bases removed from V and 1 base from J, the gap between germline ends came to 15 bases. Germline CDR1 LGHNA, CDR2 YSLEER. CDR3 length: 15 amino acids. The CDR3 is CASSRGTLWNTEAFF. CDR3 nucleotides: TGCGCCAGCAGTCGGGGGACGCTCTGGAACACTGAAGCTTTCTTT.

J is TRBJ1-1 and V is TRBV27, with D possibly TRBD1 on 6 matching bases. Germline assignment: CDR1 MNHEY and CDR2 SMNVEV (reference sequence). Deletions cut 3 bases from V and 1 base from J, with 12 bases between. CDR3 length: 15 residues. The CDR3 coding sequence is TGTGCCAGCAGTTTTTCCTCACAGGGGAACACTGAAGCTTTCTTT. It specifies CASSFSSQGNTEAFF.

The CDR3 protein is CASSSPGGTQYF. For the CDR3, the DNA is TGTGCCAGCAGCTCCCCGGGGGGGACCCAGTACTTC. This chain joins TRBV7-3 and TRBJ2-5; TRBD2 agrees at 7 bases. Germline CDR1 is SGHTA and CDR2 is FQGTGA. Trimming took 4 bases from V and 7 from J; bases not matched to a gene: 3. The CDR3 sequence is 12 residues long.

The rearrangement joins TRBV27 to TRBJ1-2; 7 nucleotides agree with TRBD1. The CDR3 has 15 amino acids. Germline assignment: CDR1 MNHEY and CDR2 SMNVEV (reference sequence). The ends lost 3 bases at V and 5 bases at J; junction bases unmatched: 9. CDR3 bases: TGTGCCAGCAGTTTGGACCACAGGGGTTATTATGGCTACACCTTC. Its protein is CASSLDHRGYYGYTF.

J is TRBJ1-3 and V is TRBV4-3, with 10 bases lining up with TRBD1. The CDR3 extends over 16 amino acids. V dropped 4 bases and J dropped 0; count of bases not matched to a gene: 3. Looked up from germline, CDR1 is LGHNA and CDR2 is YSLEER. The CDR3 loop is CASSLTGGGSGNTIYF. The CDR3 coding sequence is TGCGCCAGCAGCCTGACAGGGGGCGGCTCTGGAAACACCATATATTTT.

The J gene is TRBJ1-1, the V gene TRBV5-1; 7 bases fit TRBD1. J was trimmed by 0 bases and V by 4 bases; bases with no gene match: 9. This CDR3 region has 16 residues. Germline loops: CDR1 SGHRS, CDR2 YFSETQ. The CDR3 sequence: CASSLYRGQVNTEAFF. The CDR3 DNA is TGCGCCAGCAGCCTTTACAGGGGCCAAGTGAACACTGAAGCTTTCTTT.

The CDR3 DNA reads TGTGCCAGCAGCTTGCGGGACAGGGGGGTCTACAATGAGCAGTTCTTC. Translation: CASSLRDRGVYNEQFF. The chain recombines TRBV5-4 with TRBJ2-1, with 11 bases identical to TRBD1. The CDR3 loop spans 16 amino acids. The germline CDR1 and CDR2 sequences are SGHNT and YYREEE (reference sequence). V trimming: 1 base; J trimming: 3 bases; junction bases outside the gene matches: 3.

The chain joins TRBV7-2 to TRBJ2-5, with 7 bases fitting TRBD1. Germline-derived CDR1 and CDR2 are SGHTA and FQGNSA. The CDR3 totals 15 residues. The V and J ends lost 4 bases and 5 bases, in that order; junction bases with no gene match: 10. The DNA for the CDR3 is TGTGCCAGCAGCTCACGACAGGGAATAGGGGAGACCCAGTACTTC. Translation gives CASSSRQGIGETQYF.

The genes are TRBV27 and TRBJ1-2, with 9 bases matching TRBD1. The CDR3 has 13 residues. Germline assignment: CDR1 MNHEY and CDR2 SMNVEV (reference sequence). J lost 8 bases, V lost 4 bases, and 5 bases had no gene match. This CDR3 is CASSSRTGEGYTF. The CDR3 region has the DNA TGTGCCAGCAGTTCCAGGACAGGGGAAGGCTACACCTTC.

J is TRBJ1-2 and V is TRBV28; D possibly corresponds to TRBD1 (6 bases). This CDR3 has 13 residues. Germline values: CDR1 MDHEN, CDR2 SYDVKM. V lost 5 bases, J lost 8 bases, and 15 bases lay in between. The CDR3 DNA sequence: TGTGCCAGCAGTCCCCCAGGGGCGCGAGGCTACACCTTC. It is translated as CASSPPGARGYTF.

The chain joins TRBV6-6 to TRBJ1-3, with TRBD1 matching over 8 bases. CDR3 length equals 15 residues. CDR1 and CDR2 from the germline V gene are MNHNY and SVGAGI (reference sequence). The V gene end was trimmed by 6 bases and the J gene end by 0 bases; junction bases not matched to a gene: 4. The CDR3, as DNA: TGTGCCAGCAGGACAGGGGCCGTCTCTGGAAACACCATATATTTT. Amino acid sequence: CASRTGAVSGNTIYF.

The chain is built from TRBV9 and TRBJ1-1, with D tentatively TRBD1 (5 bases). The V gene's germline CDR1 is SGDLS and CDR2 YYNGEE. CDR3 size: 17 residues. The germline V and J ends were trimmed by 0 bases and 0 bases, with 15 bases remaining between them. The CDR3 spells CASSVAPYSGLNTEAFF. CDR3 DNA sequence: TGTGCCAGCAGCGTAGCCCCATATTCAGGGTTGAACACTGAAGCTTTCTTT.

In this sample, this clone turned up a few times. CDR3: CATSRDGETQYF. The CDR3 region has the DNA TGTGCCACCAGCAGAGACGGAGAGACCCAGTACTTC. This chain uses TRBV15 with TRBJ2-5; D gene ambiguous. Between the trimmed V and J ends, which lost 0 bases and 4 bases, there was a span of 3 bases. Germline CDR1 LNHNV, CDR2 YYDKDF (reference sequence). This CDR3 comprises 12 residues.

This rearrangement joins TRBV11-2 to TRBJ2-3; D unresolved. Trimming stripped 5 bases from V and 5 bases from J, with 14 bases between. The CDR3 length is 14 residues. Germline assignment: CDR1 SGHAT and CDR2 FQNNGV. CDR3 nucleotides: TGTGCCAGCAGCCCGCCCAAGCATTTAGATACGCAGTATTTT. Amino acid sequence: CASSPPKHLDTQYF.

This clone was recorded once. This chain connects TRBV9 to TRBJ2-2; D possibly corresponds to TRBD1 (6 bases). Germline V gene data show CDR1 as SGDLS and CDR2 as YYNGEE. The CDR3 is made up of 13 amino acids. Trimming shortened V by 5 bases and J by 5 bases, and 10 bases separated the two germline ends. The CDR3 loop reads CASSAQGTGELFF. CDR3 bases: TGTGCCAGCAGTGCCCAGGGGACCGGGGAGCTGTTTTTT.